These 7 T cell receptor beta chains were all obtained from the same sample, sequenced in a study of T cell repertoires in cytomegalovirus infection. Each CDR3 protein is one row after TCRdb ran MiXCR on the reads. The sample has approximately 990,000 distinct CDR3 sequences; 30% to 40% are singletons. No antigen has been identified for these receptors. Sequenced here: cultured CD8+ T cells from PBMCs, sampled from culture after CMV antigen stimulation. These receptors came from a human donor in good health (CMV status not recorded). Some clones in this sample may be carry-over from other donors' samples.

This clonotype was found many times. The chain uses TRBV7-6 and TRBJ2-1, with 8 bases aligning to TRBD1. Germline assignment: CDR1 SGHVS and CDR2 FNYEAQ. J lost 8 bases, V lost 1 base, and 4 bases had no gene match. This CDR3 contains 14 residues. The CDR3 is CASSLEARGHEQFF. CDR3 nucleotides: TGTGCCAGCAGCTTAGAGGCCAGGGGGCATGAGCAGTTCTTC.

The chain employs TRBV4-3 and TRBJ1-5, with TRBD1 matching over 7 bases. CDR3 length equals 14 residues. V gave up 0 bases and J gave up 6 bases; unmatched junction bases: 2. Germline lookup yields CDR1 LGHNA and CDR2 YSLEER. CDR3 DNA: TGCGCCAGCAGCCAAGATGCAGGGGGTCAGCCCCAGCATTTT. Amino acid sequence: CASSQDAGGQPQHF.

The chain carries TRBV12-3 or TRBV12-4 and TRBJ2-5, with D possibly matching TRBD1 (6 bases). The CDR3 covers 16 residues. V shed 4 bases and J shed 2 bases, with 17 bases lying between them. In DNA, the CDR3 is TGTGCCAGCAGTTCTTCCAGGGGACCTCAACAAGAGACCCAGTACTTC. As protein: CASSSSRGPQQETQYF.

J is TRBJ1-1 and V is TRBV6-2 or TRBV6-3; the D is unclear. V lost 9 bases and J lost 4, with 12 bases in between. The CDR3 contains 12 residues. Germline V gene data show CDR1 as MNHEY and CDR2 as SVGEGT. Here the CDR3 reads CASLTGATEAFF. CDR3 nucleotide sequence: TGTGCCAGTCTAACTGGCGCCACTGAAGCTTTCTTT.

The chain has TRBV7-3 and TRBJ2-2; no firm D call. Germline CDR1 reads SGHTA; CDR2 reads FQGTGA. Trimming removed 4 bases at V and 1 base at J, with 16 bases between. The CDR3 has 17 residues. The CDR3 region has the DNA TGTGCCAGCAGCTCGCTCGCTGTGGCAGAGAACACCGGGGAGCTGTTTTTT. The encoded protein is CASSSLAVAENTGELFF.

The chain recombines TRBV29-1 with TRBJ1-2; no clear D gene. This CDR3 is 13 amino acids long. V was trimmed by 5 bases and J by 8 bases, leaving 18 bases between them. The germline CDR1 and CDR2 sequences are SQVTM and ANQGSEA. DNA of the CDR3: TGCAGCGTTCCAGAGGGAGGTCTGCAGGGCTACACCTTC. It codes for CSVPEGGLQGYTF.

For this clonotype: An end of the junction does not agree with germline; a read error may underlie this. This chain uses TRBV7-2 with TRBJ1-5, with D possibly being TRBD1 (5 bases). The germline V gene encodes CDR1 SGHTA and CDR2 FQGNSA. The CDR3 length is 15 residues. CDR3 region: CASSSGGGSSQPQHF. The CDR3 DNA follows: TGTGCCAGCAGCTCGGGGGGGGGTAGCAGTCAGCCCCAGCATTTT.